These 6 T cell receptor beta chains share one sample of origin, sequenced in a study of T cells after yellow fever vaccination. TCRdb analysed the 5' RACE reads with MiXCR anew, one entry per CDR3 protein. The table has more than 450,000 distinct CDR3 sequences, about a fifth seen once. The sequenced sample was PBMCs, obtained about 20 days after the first yellow fever vaccination. The origin of the receptors is a man between 18 and 29 years old who received the YFV17D yellow fever vaccine.

This clonotype was counted a few times. The chain has TRBV7-3 and TRBJ2-2; D assignment may be TRBD1 or TRBD2 (6 bases each). The ends were cut back, 5 bases at V and 2 bases at J, with 12 bases in the middle. From germline, CDR1 is SGHTA and CDR2 FQGTGA. The CDR3 covers 15 residues. The CDR3: CASSPSGANTGELFF. The DNA of the CDR3 is TGTGCCAGCAGCCCTTCGGGGGCCAACACCGGGGAGCTGTTTTTT.

J is TRBJ2-2 and V is TRBV7-2; D is perhaps TRBD2 (6 bases). The CDR3 spans 15 residues. Germline values: CDR1 SGHTA, CDR2 FQGNSA. Trimming shortened V by 2 bases and J by 6 bases, and 13 bases separated the two germline ends. The CDR3 nucleotides are TGTGCCAGCAGCTTAAGGGACCGGGGGTCCGGGGAGCTGTTTTTT. This gives the protein CASSLRDRGSGELFF.

The J gene is TRBJ1-1, the V gene TRBV18; 7 positions agree with TRBD1. The CDR3 sequence is 15 residues long. V gave up 0 bases and J gave up 3 bases; unmatched junction bases: 4. Germline loops: CDR1 KGHSH, CDR2 LQKENI. The CDR3 spells CASSPPSGQDTEAFF. The CDR3 nucleotides read TGTGCCAGCTCACCACCGAGCGGACAGGACACTGAAGCTTTCTTT.

CDR3 sequence reads: CASTPGSGGSPSPQYF. For the CDR3, the DNA is TGCGCCAGCACCCCGGGTAGCGGGGGCTCCCCGAGTCCGCAGTATTTT. The V call is TRBV5-1, the J call TRBJ2-3; 9 bases match TRBD2. This CDR3 is built from 16 residues. Germline V gives CDR1 SGHRS, CDR2 YFSETQ. Trimming cost V 6 bases and J 10 bases; bases outside gene matches: 18.

The genes are TRBV4-1 and TRBJ1-2; weak D call: TRBD1 (5 bases). This CDR3 region has 15 residues. V was shortened by 1 base and J by 3 bases, with 12 bases between the two germline ends. Germline-derived CDR1 and CDR2 are MGHRA and YSYEKL. CDR3 nucleotide sequence: TGCGCCAGCAGCCAAGGGCGGGGGTATGACTATGGCTACACCTTC. Protein product: CASSQGRGYDYGYTF.

Only a few counts were recorded for this clonotype. The rearrangement uses TRBV5-4 and TRBJ2-4; TRBD1 agrees at 10 bases. Germline CDR1 and CDR2: SGHNT and YYREEE (reference sequence). V gave up 0 bases and J gave up 0 bases; unmatched junction bases: 3. CDR3 size: 17 residues. The CDR3 is CASSLGGQGRAKNIQYF. The CDR3 DNA follows: TGTGCCAGCAGCTTGGGGGGACAGGGGAGAGCCAAAAACATTCAGTACTTC.